The TCR beta chain under discussion was sequenced for a study of blood T cell repertoires in COVID-19. Study summary: Samples representing acute and convalescent COVID-19 were sourced from the United States, Italy and Spain. Sources were T cells, B-cell-depleted T cells, or PBMCs; the material itself was cDNA or gDNA.

Study processing details: Quantification of nucleated cells was approximated via reference gene primer amplification. TCRdb's copy holds only in-frame clones and misses some; the assay was immunoSEQ multiplex PCR. From that table come the V and J calls and clone size; the DNA was used to work out D and trimming. This sample has around 77,000 clones, with just over 85% found just once. The CDR3 covers 12 residues. The ends were cut back, 5 bases at V and 0 bases at J, with 2 bases in the middle. CDR1 LNHDA and CDR2 SQIVND come from the germline V gene (reference sequence). Sequencing used peripheral blood. The receptor was derived from a man aged 65 to 79 with active or convalescent COVID-19. V and J are TRBV19 and TRBJ1-5; D is undetermined. The CDR3 DNA reads as TGTGCCAGTAGTTATAGCAATCAGCCCCAGCATTTT. The encoded protein is CASSYSNQPQHF.